This entry describes one TCR beta chain. Assay: immunoSEQ multiplex PCR; the TCRdb copy retains only in-frame clones and omits some. The sample holds about 260,000 clones; around 93% are singletons and the top ten take roughly 2.9%. The data stem from a study of blood T cell repertoires in COVID-19. Assignments of participants to cohorts depended upon their own reported clinical history. The CDR3 is 14 residues long. V gave up 0 bases and J gave up 2 bases, with 9 bases separating them. Germline lookup yields CDR1 SGHRS and CDR2 YFSETQ. The rearrangement joins TRBV5-1 to TRBJ2-7; D is unclear. The sequencing input was PBMCs or T cells enriched from blood (not recorded which). This receptor was obtained from a man aged 35 to 55 who had been exposed to COVID-19. CDR3 sequence: CASSLEQLAYEQYF. The CDR3 bases are TGCGCCAGCAGCTTGGAGCAGCTAGCCTACGAGCAGTACTTC.